The clone carrying this T cell receptor (beta chain) has only a few counts. Its target is not known. This entry comes from a study of PD-1 blockade in classical Hodgkin lymphoma. Study-level background: Patients had nivolumab dosed at 3 mg/kg, delivered intravenously every 2 weeks. Broader study findings: Compared with healthy donors, newly diagnosed patients reportedly showed lower baseline TCR diversity. The CD4+ diversity rise by C4D1 was clearest in complete responders.

There are 13 residues in the CDR3. V was clipped by 4 bases and J by 6 bases, with 13 bases between them. Looked up from germline, CDR1 is SGHVS and CDR2 is FNYEAQ. The assay was immunoSEQ multiplex PCR, and TCRdb's table has in-frame clones only and misses some. The data show tens of thousands of clones, with around 68% seen just once and about 3.9% held by the top ten. Time point noted: cycle 4 day 1 (C4D1), after around six weeks of nivolumab. Each and every patient relapsed after autologous stem cell transplantation, and patients got differing brentuximab vedotin exposure. Sequences were derived from peripheral blood mononuclear cells (PBMCs), sampled before the fourth cycle of nivolumab. This receptor was identified in a human donor with classical Hodgkin lymphoma. V is TRBV7-6 and J is TRBJ2-7; the D is unclear. CDR3 sequence: CASSYQPGSEQYF. CDR3 nucleotides: TGTGCCAGCAGCTACCAGCCCGGGTCCGAGCAGTACTTC.